Shown below are 15 T cell receptor beta chains from a single sample sequenced in a study of blood T cell repertoires in COVID-19. Only in-frame clones appear in the TCRdb table, and some are missing; sequencing was by immunoSEQ multiplex PCR. The data hold about 67,000 clones, with around 88% observed a single time. Sequencing was performed on peripheral blood. The receptors derive from a woman over 75 with acute or convalescent COVID-19.

The CDR3 here is CASSISGDTQYF. The CDR3, as DNA: TGTGCCAGTAGTATATCGGGAGATACGCAGTATTTT. The J gene is TRBJ2-3, the V gene TRBV19, with D unclear. The ends were cut back, 2 bases at V and 5 bases at J, with 5 bases in the middle. The V gene's germline CDR1 is LNHDA and CDR2 SQIVND (reference sequence). The length of the CDR3 is 12 residues.

The rearrangement links TRBV15 to TRBJ2-7; D is perhaps TRBD1 (7 bases). Trimming removed 5 bases from V and 1 base from J, with 9 bases in between. Per the germline V gene, CDR1 is LNHNV and CDR2 is YYDKDF (reference sequence). The CDR3 sequence is 13 residues long. CDR3 region: CATSAGQSYEQYF. The CDR3 nucleotides read TGTGCCACCAGCGCGGGACAGTCCTACGAGCAGTACTTC.

The J gene is TRBJ2-7, the V gene TRBV6-6; maybe TRBD2 (5 bases). V lost 5 bases, J lost 0 bases, and 14 bases lay in between. CDR1 is MNHNY, CDR2 SVGAGI, per germline (reference sequence). CDR3 length equals 15 residues. CDR3 DNA sequence: TGTGCCAGCAGTCCTGGAGGCCTTTACTCCTACGAGCAGTACTTC. Translating it yields CASSPGGLYSYEQYF.

The V and J genes are TRBV6-2 or TRBV6-3 and TRBJ2-1; 11 bases match TRBD1. CDR3 length: 15 residues. Germline V gene data show CDR1 as MNHEY and CDR2 as SVGEGT. The V and J ends lost 6 bases and 10 bases, in that order; junction bases with no gene match: 11. CDR3 sequence reads: CASRPTGGQGGEQFF. CDR3 coding DNA: TGTGCCAGCAGGCCTACCGGGGGACAGGGGGGCGAGCAGTTCTTC.

The chain links TRBV3-1 (or the pseudogene TRBV3-2) to TRBJ2-3; a possible D gene is TRBD2 (5 bases). The CDR3 has 14 amino acids. Germline CDR1 reads LGHDT; CDR2 reads YNNKEL (reference sequence). The V and J ends lost 4 bases and 2 bases respectively, with 10 bases between them. CDR3 in amino acids: CASSRTQLTDTQYF. The CDR3 DNA follows: TGTGCCAGCAGCCGGACTCAACTCACAGATACGCAGTATTTT.

The V and J genes are TRBV2 and TRBJ1-4, with a tentative D call TRBD1 (5 bases). With 7 bases removed from V and 8 bases from J, the gap between germline ends came to 20 bases. Germline V gives CDR1 SNHLY, CDR2 FYNNEI. This CDR3 spans 15 amino acids. For the CDR3, the DNA is TGTGCCAGCACCCAGGGAGGTTCGGATTTCGAAAAACTGTTTTTT. Translation: CASTQGGSDFEKLFF.

The chain combines TRBV6-2 or TRBV6-3 with TRBJ2-1, with TRBD2 matching over 7 bases. Germline CDR1 is MNHEY and CDR2 is SVGEGT. The CDR3 has 17 amino acids. V dropped 5 bases and J dropped 5; count of bases not matched to a gene: 15. The DNA of the CDR3 is TGTGCCAGCAGTAAAAAGGGGAGGGACGGGAATCACAATGAGCAGTTCTTC. Residues: CASSKKGRDGNHNEQFF.

V gene TRBV5-5 combines with J gene TRBJ2-7, with D tentatively TRBD1 (6 bases). CDR1 is SGHKS and CDR2 is YYEKEE in the germline V gene (reference sequence). The CDR3 extends over 18 amino acids. V was clipped by 0 bases and J by 0 bases, with 19 bases between them. Here the CDR3 reads CASSLVGLGTKSSYEQYF. CDR3 coding DNA: TGTGCCAGCAGCTTGGTCGGTTTGGGGACAAAGAGCTCCTACGAGCAGTACTTC. Together with reference TRBV5-5 and TRBJ2-7, the CDR3 gives the full variable domain: DAGVTQSPTHLIKTRGQQVTLRCSPISGHKSVSWYQQVLGQGPQFIFQYYEKEERGRGNFPDRFSARQFPNYSSELNVNALLLGDSALYLCASSLVGLGTKSSYEQYFGPGTRLTVT.

The chain couples TRBV4-2 to TRBJ2-7; TRBD2 aligns across 11 bases. V shed 0 bases, J shed 1 base, and the junction held 14 bases outside the gene matches. The CDR3 contains 20 residues. CDR1 is LGHNA, CDR2 YNFKEQ, per germline. As DNA, the CDR3 is TGTGCCAGCAGCCAAGATAACCCCCACTCTACTAGCGGGAGTTCCTACGAGCAGTACTTC. Translating gives CASSQDNPHSTSGSSYEQYF.

The chain links TRBV18 to TRBJ1-5; TRBD1 might be the D (6 bases). V was pared by 1 base and J by 5 bases, with 12 bases between. The V gene's germline CDR1 is KGHSH and CDR2 LQKENI. The CDR3 runs to 15 residues. The CDR3 reads CASSPRGGPDQPQHF. The CDR3 nucleotides are TGTGCCAGCTCACCACGTGGGGGCCCGGATCAGCCCCAGCATTTT. The complete variable domain, with remaining parts taken from reference TRBV18 and TRBJ1-5, reads NAGVMQNPRHLVRRRGQEARLRCSPMKGHSHVYWYRQLPEEGLKFMVYLQKENIIDESGMPKERFSAEFPKEGPSILRIQQVVRGDSAAYFCASSPRGGPDQPQHFGDGTRLSIL.

The chain's CDR3 is CASSLPGLGGTGELFF. The DNA of the CDR3 is TGTGCCAGCAGTTTACCGGGACTAGGTGGCACCGGGGAGCTGTTTTTT. The chain recombines TRBV28 with TRBJ2-2, with 8 nucleotides matching TRBD2. The CDR3 contains 16 residues. Germline V gene sequence: CDR1 MDHEN, CDR2 SYDVKM. Trimming took 2 bases from V and 4 from J; bases not matched to a gene: 6.

The genes are TRBV5-1 and TRBJ1-1; perhaps TRBD1 as D (5 bases). There are 12 residues in the CDR3. V lost 3 bases and J 5 bases, leaving 8 bases between the germline ends. The germline CDR1 and CDR2 sequences are SGHRS and YFSETQ. The CDR3 sequence is CASSSTATEAFF. The CDR3 DNA follows: TGCGCCAGCAGCTCGACAGCTACTGAAGCTTTCTTT.

CDR3 protein: CASSPRDSYGYTF. In nucleotides, the CDR3 is TGTGCCAGCAGTCCAAGGGACAGCTATGGCTACACCTTC. This chain connects TRBV7-2 to TRBJ1-2; 7 bases agree with TRBD1. Germline values: CDR1 SGHTA, CDR2 FQGNSA. This CDR3 region has 13 residues. Unmatched junction bases numbered 5, after V lost 6 bases and J lost 4 bases.

The chain carries TRBV7-8 and TRBJ2-6; 11 bases fit TRBD1. V lost 0 bases and J lost 0; bases outside the gene matches: 7. From germline, CDR1 is SGHVS and CDR2 FQNEAQ. This CDR3 comprises 20 residues. The CDR3: CASSLASGQGVFSGANVLTF. CDR3 in DNA: TGTGCCAGCAGCTTAGCCTCGGGACAGGGGGTTTTCTCTGGGGCCAACGTCCTGACTTTC.

This sequence joins TRBV7-9 and TRBJ1-2; tentative D call: TRBD1 (5 bases). V gave up 4 bases and J gave up 8 bases, with 14 bases separating them. CDR1 is SEHNR, CDR2 FQNEAQ, per germline (reference sequence). This CDR3 has 13 amino acids. The CDR3 region is CASSSSGEWGYTF. In nucleotides, the CDR3 is TGTGCCAGCAGCTCATCGGGGGAGTGGGGCTACACCTTC.